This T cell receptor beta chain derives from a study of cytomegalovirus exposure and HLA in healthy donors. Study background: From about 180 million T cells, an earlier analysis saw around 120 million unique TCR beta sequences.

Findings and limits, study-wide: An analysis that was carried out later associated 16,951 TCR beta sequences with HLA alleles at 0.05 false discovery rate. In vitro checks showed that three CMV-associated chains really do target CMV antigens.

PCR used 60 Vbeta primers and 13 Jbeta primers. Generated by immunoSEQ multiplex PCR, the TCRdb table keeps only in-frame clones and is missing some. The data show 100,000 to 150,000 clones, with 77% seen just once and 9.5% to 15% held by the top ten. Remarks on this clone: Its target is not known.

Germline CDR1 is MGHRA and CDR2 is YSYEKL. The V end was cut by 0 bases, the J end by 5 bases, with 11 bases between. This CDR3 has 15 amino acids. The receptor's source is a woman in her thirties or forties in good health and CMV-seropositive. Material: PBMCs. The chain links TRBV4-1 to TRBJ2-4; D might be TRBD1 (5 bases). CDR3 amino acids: CASSQDRGRENIQYF. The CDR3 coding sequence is TGCGCCAGCAGCCAAGATCGAGGCAGGGAAAACATTCAGTACTTC.